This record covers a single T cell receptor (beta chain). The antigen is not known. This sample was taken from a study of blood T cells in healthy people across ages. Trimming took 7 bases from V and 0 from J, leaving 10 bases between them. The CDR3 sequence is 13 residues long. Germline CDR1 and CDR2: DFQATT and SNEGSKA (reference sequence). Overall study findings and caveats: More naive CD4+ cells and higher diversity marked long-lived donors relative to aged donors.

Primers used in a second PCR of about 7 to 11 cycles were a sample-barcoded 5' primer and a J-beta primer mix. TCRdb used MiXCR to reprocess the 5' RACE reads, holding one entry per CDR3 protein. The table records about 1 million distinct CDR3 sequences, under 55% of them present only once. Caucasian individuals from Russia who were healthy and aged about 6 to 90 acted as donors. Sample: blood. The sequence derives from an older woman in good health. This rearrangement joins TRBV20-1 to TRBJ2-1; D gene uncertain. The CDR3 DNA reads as TGCAGTGGAATGCAGAGCTCCTACAATGAGCAGTTCTTC. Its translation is CSGMQSSYNEQFF.